This T cell receptor beta chain was profiled in a study of blood T cell repertoires in COVID-19. Source study methods: Estimated nucleated cell counts came from reference gene primer amplification. The method was immunoSEQ multiplex PCR; TCRdb's version includes in-frame clones alone and lacks a portion of them. Clone size and V and J calls were adopted from that table, with D and trimming inferred from the DNA. The data contain more than 110,000 clones, about 86% of them singletons. Trimming stripped 6 bases from V and 1 base from J, with 15 bases between. Germline V gene sequence: CDR1 LNHDA, CDR2 SQIVND (reference sequence). This CDR3 has 15 amino acids.

The rearrangement uses TRBV19 and TRBJ1-1, with a weak D call TRBD1 (6 bases). The material sequenced was peripheral blood. This TCR was recovered from a woman between 40 and 55 years old with acute or convalescent COVID-19. The CDR3 DNA reads as TGTGCCAGTAGGACCGTCAGGGGTTGGAACACTGAAGCTTTCTTT. Its translation: CASRTVRGWNTEAFF.